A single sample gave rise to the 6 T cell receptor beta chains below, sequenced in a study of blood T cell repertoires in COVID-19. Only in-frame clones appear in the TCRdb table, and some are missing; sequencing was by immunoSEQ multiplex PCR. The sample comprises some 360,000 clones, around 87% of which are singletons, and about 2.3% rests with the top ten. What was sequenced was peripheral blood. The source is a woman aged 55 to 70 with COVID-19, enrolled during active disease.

The CDR3 DNA follows: TGTGCCAGCAGCCAAACAGATTCCTCCTATAATTCACCCCTCCACTTT. It yields the protein CASSQTDSSYNSPLHF. This rearrangement joins TRBV3-1 (or the pseudogene TRBV3-2) to TRBJ1-6; D unclear. Germline V gives CDR1 LGHDT, CDR2 YNNKEL (reference sequence). There are 16 residues in the CDR3. V dropped 2 bases and J dropped 0 bases, with 8 bases sitting between them.

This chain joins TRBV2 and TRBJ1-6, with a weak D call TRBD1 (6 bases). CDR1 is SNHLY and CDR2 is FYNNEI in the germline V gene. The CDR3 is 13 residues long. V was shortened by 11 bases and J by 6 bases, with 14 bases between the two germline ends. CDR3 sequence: CAQVGQTNSPLHF. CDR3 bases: TGTGCCCAGGTGGGACAAACTAATTCACCCCTCCACTTT.

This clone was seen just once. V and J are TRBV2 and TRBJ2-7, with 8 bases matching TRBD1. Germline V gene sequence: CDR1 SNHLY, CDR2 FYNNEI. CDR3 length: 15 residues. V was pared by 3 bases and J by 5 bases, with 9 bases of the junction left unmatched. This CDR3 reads CASSDPGQGGHEQYF. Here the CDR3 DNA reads TGTGCCAGCAGTGATCCAGGACAGGGTGGCCACGAGCAGTACTTC.

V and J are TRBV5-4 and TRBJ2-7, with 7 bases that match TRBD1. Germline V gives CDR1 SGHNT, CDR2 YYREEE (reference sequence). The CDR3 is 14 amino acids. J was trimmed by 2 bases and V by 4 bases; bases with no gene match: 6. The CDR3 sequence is CASSARTGAYEQYF. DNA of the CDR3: TGTGCCAGCAGCGCAAGGACAGGAGCCTACGAGCAGTACTTC.

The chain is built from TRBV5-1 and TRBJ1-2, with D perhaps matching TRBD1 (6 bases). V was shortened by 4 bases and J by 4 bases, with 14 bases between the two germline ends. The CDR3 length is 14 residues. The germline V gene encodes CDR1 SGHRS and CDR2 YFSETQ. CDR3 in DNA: TGCGCCAGCAGCAAGGACAGCACCTCCTATGGCTACACCTTC. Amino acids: CASSKDSTSYGYTF.

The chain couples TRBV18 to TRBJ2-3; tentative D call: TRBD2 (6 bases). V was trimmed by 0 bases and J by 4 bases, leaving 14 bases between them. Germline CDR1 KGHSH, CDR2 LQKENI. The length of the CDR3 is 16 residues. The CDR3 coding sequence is TGTGCCAGCTCACCACCGGAGGGGTACGCCTCAGATACGCAGTATTTT. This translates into CASSPPEGYASDTQYF.